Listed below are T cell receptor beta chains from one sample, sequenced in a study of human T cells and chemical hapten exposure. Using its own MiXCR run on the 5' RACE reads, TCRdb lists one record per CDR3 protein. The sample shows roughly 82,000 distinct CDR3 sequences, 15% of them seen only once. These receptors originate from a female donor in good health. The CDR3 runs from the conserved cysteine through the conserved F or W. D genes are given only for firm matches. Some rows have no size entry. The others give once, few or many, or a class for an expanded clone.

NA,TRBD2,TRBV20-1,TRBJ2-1,TGCAGTGCTAGAGATAAAAGGTGGCGGGGGTCTAATGAGCAGTTCTTC,CSARDKRWRGSNEQFF
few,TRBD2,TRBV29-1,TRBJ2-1,TGCAGCGTCCTAGCGGGAGGGCCCTACAATGAGCAGTTCTTC,CSVLAGGPYNEQFF
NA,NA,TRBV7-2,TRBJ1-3,TGTGCCAGCAGCTTAATTGGGGGGTCCGGAAACACCATATATTTT,CASSLIGGSGNTIYF
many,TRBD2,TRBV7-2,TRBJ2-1,TGTGCCAGCAGCCTTACCGGACTAGCGCACAATGAGCAGTTCTTC,CASSLTGLAHNEQFF
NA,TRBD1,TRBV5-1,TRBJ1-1,TGCGCCAGCAGCTTGCAGGGGGCAATGAACACTGTAGCTTTCTTT,CASSLQGAMNTVAFF
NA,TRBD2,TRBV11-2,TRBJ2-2,TGTGCCAGCAGACCAATTACTCTAGCGGGAGGAGCCGGGGAGCTGTTTTTT,CASRPITLAGGAGELFF
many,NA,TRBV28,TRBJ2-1,TGTGCCAGCAGTTTGGGGGAAAATGAGCAGTTCTTC,CASSLGENEQFF
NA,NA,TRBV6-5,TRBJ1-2,TGTGCCAGCAGTCCACAACAGGGCAACTATGGCTACACCTTC,CASSPQQGNYGYTF
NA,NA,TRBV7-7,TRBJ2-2,TGTGCTAGCAGCTTAGCTGTAGGCGCCACCGGGGAGCTGTTTTTT,CASSLAVGATGELFF
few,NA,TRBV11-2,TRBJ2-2,TGTGCCAGCAGCTTGCACGACACCGCCGGGGAGCTGTTTTTT,CASSLHDTAGELFF
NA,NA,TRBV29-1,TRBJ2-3,TGCAGCGTAGGTTCAGGGGAGGAGGATACGCAGTATTTT,CSVGSGEEDTQYF
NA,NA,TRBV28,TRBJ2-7,TGTGCCAGCAGTGCCCCCCTAGGGGGACTCTACGAGCAGTACTTC,CASSAPLGGLYEQYF
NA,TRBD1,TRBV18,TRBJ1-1,TGTGCCAGCTCGCCCGGGACAGGGACCTTTAACACTGAAGCTTTCTTT,CASSPGTGTFNTEAFF
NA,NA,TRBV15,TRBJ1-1,TGTGCCACCAGCAGAGATCTTAGTAGGGGAACGAACACTGAAGCTTTCTTT,CATSRDLSRGTNTEAFF